Below are 19 T cell receptor beta chains sequenced from a single sample in a study of blood T cell repertoires in COVID-19. Only in-frame clones appear in the TCRdb table, and some are missing; sequencing was by immunoSEQ multiplex PCR. The sample yields approximately 230,000 clones, approximately 90% seen once. Sequencing used PBMCs or T cells enriched from blood (not recorded which). The receptors come from a woman aged 25 to 39 with acute COVID-19.

V usage is TRBV7-3 and J usage is TRBJ2-5; TRBD1 agrees at 7 bases. The germline gives CDR1 SGHTA, CDR2 FQGTGA. CDR3 size: 14 residues. V was clipped by 5 bases and J by 4 bases; unmatched bases: 7. The CDR3, as DNA: TGTGCCAGCAGCGTACAGGGGTCAGGAGAGACCCAGTACTTC. This sequence encodes CASSVQGSGETQYF.

The chain is built from TRBV2 and TRBJ1-6, with a weak D call TRBD1 (5 bases). The germline CDR1 and CDR2 sequences are SNHLY and FYNNEI. The CDR3 contains 15 residues. V dropped 6 bases and J dropped 5 bases, with 14 bases sitting between them. The CDR3 nucleotides read TGTGCCAGCAGGGGGCAGGGTCGGAATAATTCACCCCTCCACTTT. Translated: CASRGQGRNNSPLHF. The full variable domain, with the rest looked up from reference TRBV2 and TRBJ1-6, is EPEVTQTPSHQVTQMGQEVILRCVPISNHLYFYWYRQILGQKVEFLVSFYNNEISEKSEIFDDQFSVERPDGSNFTLKIRSTKLEDSAMYFCASRGQGRNNSPLHFGNGTRLTVT.

This sequence joins TRBV5-6 and TRBJ2-7; D remains ambiguous. Germline CDR1 is SGHDT and CDR2 is YYEEEE. Trimming shortened V by 0 bases and J by 5 bases, and 6 bases separated the two germline ends. The CDR3 consists of 12 residues. The CDR3, as DNA: TGTGCCAGCAGCTTGGGAGGAGACGAGCAGTACTTC. Protein: CASSLGGDEQYF.

The chain has TRBV4-1 and TRBJ2-3, with 8 bases fitting TRBD1. The CDR3 is 14 residues long. Germline assignment: CDR1 MGHRA and CDR2 YSYEKL. The junction had 4 bases not matched to a gene; V was cut back by 6 bases and J by 2 bases. The CDR3 reads CASRDRGSTDTQYF. CDR3 DNA: TGCGCCAGCAGAGACAGGGGTTCCACAGATACGCAGTATTTT.

The chain recombines TRBV2 with TRBJ2-2, with 10 bases fitting TRBD2. The ends lost 7 bases at V and 7 bases at J; junction bases unmatched: 12. The CDR3 length is 16 residues. Per the germline V gene, CDR1 is SNHLY and CDR2 is FYNNEI. The CDR3 sequence: CASNYRSGGAHGELFF. As DNA, the CDR3 is TGTGCCAGCAACTATAGGAGCGGGGGGGCTCACGGGGAGCTGTTTTTT.

This chain connects TRBV2 to TRBJ2-3, with a weak D call TRBD2 (6 bases). The CDR3 spans 13 residues. Between the trimmed V and J ends, which lost 6 bases and 4 bases, there was a span of 11 bases. The germline gives CDR1 SNHLY, CDR2 FYNNEI. This CDR3 reads CASSGLASDTQYF. The DNA for the CDR3 is TGTGCCAGCAGCGGTCTAGCGTCAGATACGCAGTATTTT.

This chain connects TRBV19 to TRBJ1-3; D not certain. Germline CDR1 and CDR2: LNHDA and SQIVND (reference sequence). The CDR3 extends over 15 amino acids. V shed 7 bases and J shed 0 bases, with 13 bases lying between them. The CDR3 DNA reads TGTGCCAGTACCAATACCCTACGCTCTGGAAACACCATATATTTT. Its protein product is CASTNTLRSGNTIYF.

The V call is TRBV28, the J call TRBJ2-7; possibly TRBD2 for D (5 bases). The CDR3 length is 12 residues. Germline CDR1 reads MDHEN; CDR2 reads SYDVKM. V was trimmed by 9 bases and J by 2 bases, leaving 11 bases between them. This chain's CDR3 is CASAGTTYEQYF. In DNA, the CDR3 is TGTGCCAGTGCGGGCACAACCTACGAGCAGTACTTC.

The DNA of the CDR3 is TGTGCCAGCAGCCAAGAGACAGGCAACATGAACACTGAAGCTTTCTTT. Translated: CASSQETGNMNTEAFF. The chain combines TRBV3-1 (or the pseudogene TRBV3-2) with TRBJ1-1; a weak D match, TRBD1 (6 bases). V was clipped by 0 bases and J by 0 bases, with 11 bases between them. Germline V gene data show CDR1 as LGHDT and CDR2 as YNNKEL (reference sequence). The CDR3 totals 16 residues.

The gene calls are TRBV2 and TRBJ2-7; 7 positions match TRBD1. The CDR3 loop spans 16 amino acids. V dropped 2 bases and J dropped 3; count of bases not matched to a gene: 10. Germline V lookup: CDR1 SNHLY, CDR2 FYNNEI. The CDR3 loop is CASSETTDRYNYEQYF. CDR3 nucleotide sequence: TGTGCCAGCAGTGAAACGACGGACAGGTATAACTACGAGCAGTACTTC.

The chain has TRBV5-1 and TRBJ1-1, with 7 bases matching TRBD1. Trimming removed 4 bases from V and 10 bases from J; junction bases left unmatched: 10. CDR3 size: 13 residues. Germline V CDR1 and CDR2: SGHRS, YFSETQ. The CDR3 loop reads CASSPGQDRGAFF. The CDR3 DNA sequence: TGCGCCAGCAGCCCCGGACAGGACCGGGGAGCTTTCTTT.

The chain recombines TRBV10-3 with TRBJ2-5, with a possible D match to TRBD2 (6 bases). V gave up 1 base and J gave up 5 bases, with 20 bases separating them. This CDR3 contains 17 residues. The germline V gene has CDR1 ENHRY and CDR2 SYGVKD. The CDR3 spells CAISEWGRPKGRETQYF. The CDR3 coding sequence is TGTGCCATCAGTGAGTGGGGTCGGCCCAAGGGGAGGGAGACCCAGTACTTC.

CDR3 nucleotides: TGTGCCTGGAGTGTACTAAGGAGCAATCAGCCCCAGCATTTT. Translated, it gives CAWSVLRSNQPQHF. J is TRBJ1-5 and V is TRBV30; D is ambiguous. Germline V gene sequence: CDR1 GTSNPN, CDR2 SVGIG (reference sequence). V lost 0 bases and J 1 base, leaving 7 bases between the germline ends. The CDR3 sequence is 14 residues long. Drawing the rest from reference TRBV30 and TRBJ1-5, the complete variable domain is SQTIHQWPATLVQPVGSPLSLECTVEGTSNPNLYWYRQAAGRGLQLLFYSVGIGQISSEVPQNLSASRPQDRQFILSSKKLLLSDSGFYLCAWSVLRSNQPQHFGDGTRLSIL.

The chain recombines TRBV3-1 (or the pseudogene TRBV3-2) with TRBJ1-4, with D perhaps TRBD1 (5 bases). This CDR3 is built from 12 residues. The V end lost 3 bases, the J end lost 8 bases, and 7 bases lay between the germline ends. CDR1 and CDR2 from the germline V gene are LGHDT and YNNKEL (reference sequence). The CDR3, as DNA: TGTGCCAGCAGCCAGGGGCGGGAAAAACTGTTTTTT. This gives the protein CASSQGREKLFF.

V is TRBV6-1 and J is TRBJ1-2; possible D gene TRBD1, 5 bases. The CDR3 has 13 amino acids. The germline V gene has CDR1 MNHNS and CDR2 SASEGT. The V end was cut by 3 bases, the J end by 8 bases, with 13 bases between. The CDR3 region is CASSEVDSFGYTF. Here the CDR3 DNA reads TGTGCCAGCAGTGAGGTAGACAGCTTCGGCTACACCTTC.

The rearrangement uses TRBV5-4 and TRBJ2-3, with D uncertain. The germline V gene has CDR1 SGHNT and CDR2 YYREEE (reference sequence). This CDR3 comprises 13 residues. V shed 4 bases and J shed 0 bases, with 6 bases lying between them. DNA for the CDR3: TGTGCCAGCAGCGAGCCGAGCACAGATACGCAGTATTTT. Residues: CASSEPSTDTQYF.

V usage is TRBV5-1 and J usage is TRBJ2-7; 8 bases agree with TRBD2. This CDR3 has 17 residues. The junction had 18 bases not matched to a gene; V was cut back by 6 bases and J by 4 bases. CDR1 is SGHRS and CDR2 is YFSETQ in the germline V gene. For the CDR3, the DNA is TGCGCCAGCACCGAGGACTCACGGCCGGGACTAGTGTACGAGCAGTACTTC. Encoded protein: CASTEDSRPGLVYEQYF.

The rearrangement uses TRBV27 and TRBJ1-5, with a possible D match to TRBD1 (5 bases). The V and J ends lost 2 bases and 0 bases respectively, with 17 bases between them. This CDR3 contains 18 residues. Germline loops: CDR1 MNHEY, CDR2 SMNVEV (reference sequence). The CDR3 is CASSLGRQNIDSNQPQHF. In DNA, the CDR3 is TGTGCCAGCAGTTTAGGCCGACAGAATATCGATAGCAATCAGCCCCAGCATTTT.

The rearrangement joins TRBV19 to TRBJ2-7; 8 nucleotides match TRBD2. This CDR3 is 11 amino acids long. The V gene's germline CDR1 is LNHDA and CDR2 SQIVND (reference sequence). J gave up 4 bases and V 10 bases, and 3 bases lay outside the gene matches. This CDR3 is CATGTSYEQYF. The DNA for the CDR3 is TGTGCCACCGGGACTAGTTACGAGCAGTACTTC.